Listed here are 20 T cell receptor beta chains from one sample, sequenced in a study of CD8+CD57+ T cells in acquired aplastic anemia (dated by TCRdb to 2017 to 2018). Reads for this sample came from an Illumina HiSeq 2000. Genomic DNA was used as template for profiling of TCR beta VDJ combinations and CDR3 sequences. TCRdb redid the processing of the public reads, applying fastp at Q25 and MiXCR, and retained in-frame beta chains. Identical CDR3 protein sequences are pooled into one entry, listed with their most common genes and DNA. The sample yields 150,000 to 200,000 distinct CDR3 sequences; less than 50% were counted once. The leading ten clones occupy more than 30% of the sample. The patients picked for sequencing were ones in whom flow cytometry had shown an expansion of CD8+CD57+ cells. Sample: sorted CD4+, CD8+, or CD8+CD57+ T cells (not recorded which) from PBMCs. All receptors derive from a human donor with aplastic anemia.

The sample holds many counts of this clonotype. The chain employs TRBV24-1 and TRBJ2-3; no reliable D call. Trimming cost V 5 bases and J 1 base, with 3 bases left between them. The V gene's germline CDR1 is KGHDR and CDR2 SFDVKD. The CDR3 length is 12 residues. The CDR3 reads CATSGGTDTQYF. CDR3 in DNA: TGTGCCACCAGTGGGGGCACAGATACGCAGTATTTT.

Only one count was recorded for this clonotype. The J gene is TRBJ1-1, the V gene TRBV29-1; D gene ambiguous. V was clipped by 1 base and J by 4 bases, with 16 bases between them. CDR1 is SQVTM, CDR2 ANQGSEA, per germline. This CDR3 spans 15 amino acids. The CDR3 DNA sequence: TGCAGCGTTGAAGGGACGAGGGCGGGAGGCACTGAAGCTTTCTTT. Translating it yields CSVEGTRAGGTEAFF.

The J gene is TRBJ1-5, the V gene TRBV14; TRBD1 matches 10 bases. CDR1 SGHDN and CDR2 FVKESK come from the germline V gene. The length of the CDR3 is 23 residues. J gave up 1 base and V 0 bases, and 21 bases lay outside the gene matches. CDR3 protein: CASSQDGGRRGDRGNKSNQPQHF. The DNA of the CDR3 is TGTGCCAGCAGCCAAGATGGAGGAAGACGGGGGGACAGGGGTAACAAAAGCAATCAGCCCCAGCATTTT.

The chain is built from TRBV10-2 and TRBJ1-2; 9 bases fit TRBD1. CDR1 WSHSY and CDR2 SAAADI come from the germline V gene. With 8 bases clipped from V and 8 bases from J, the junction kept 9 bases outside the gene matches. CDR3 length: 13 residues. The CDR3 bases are TGCGCCAGCCGGACAGGGGTCGGCTACGGCTACACCTTC. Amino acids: CASRTGVGYGYTF.

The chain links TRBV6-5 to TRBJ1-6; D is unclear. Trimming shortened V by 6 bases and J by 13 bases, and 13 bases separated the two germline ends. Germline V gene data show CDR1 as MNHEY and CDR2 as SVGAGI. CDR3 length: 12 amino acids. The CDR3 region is CASRDSMGPLHF. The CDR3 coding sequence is TGTGCCAGCAGGGACTCGATGGGCCCCCTCCACTTT.

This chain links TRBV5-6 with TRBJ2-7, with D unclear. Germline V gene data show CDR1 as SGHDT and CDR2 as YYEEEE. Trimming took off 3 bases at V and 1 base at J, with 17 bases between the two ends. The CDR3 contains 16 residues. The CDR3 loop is CASSSPRATPSYEQYF. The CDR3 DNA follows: TGTGCCAGCAGCTCCCCCCGTGCTACCCCATCCTACGAGCAGTACTTC.

CDR3: CSVEGWDTEAFF. CDR3 coding DNA: TGCAGCGTTGAGGGATGGGACACTGAAGCTTTCTTT. This rearrangement joins TRBV29-1 to TRBJ1-1; D gene ambiguous. V lost 3 bases to trimming and J lost 3 bases, with 8 bases between them. Germline CDR1 reads SQVTM; CDR2 reads ANQGSEA. The length of the CDR3 is 12 residues.

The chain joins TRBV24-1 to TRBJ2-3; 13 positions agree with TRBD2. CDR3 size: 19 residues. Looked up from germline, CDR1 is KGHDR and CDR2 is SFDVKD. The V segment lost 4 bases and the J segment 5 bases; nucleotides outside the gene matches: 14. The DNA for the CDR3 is TGTGCCACCAGTGACCGTGGGACTAGCGGGGACCGGCGACGAGATACGCAGTATTTT. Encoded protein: CATSDRGTSGDRRRDTQYF.

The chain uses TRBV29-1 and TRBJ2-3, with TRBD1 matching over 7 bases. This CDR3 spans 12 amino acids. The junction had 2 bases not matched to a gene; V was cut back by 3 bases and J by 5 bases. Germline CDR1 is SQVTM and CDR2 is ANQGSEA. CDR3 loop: CSVDDREDTQYF. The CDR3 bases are TGCAGCGTTGATGACAGGGAAGATACGCAGTATTTT.

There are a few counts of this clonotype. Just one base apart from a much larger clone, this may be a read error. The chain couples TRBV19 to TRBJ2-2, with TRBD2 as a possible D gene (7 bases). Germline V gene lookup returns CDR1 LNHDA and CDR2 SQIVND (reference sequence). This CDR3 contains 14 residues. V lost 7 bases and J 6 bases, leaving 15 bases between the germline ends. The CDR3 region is CASKVGGGAGELFF. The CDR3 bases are TGTGCCAGTAAGGTAGGGGGGGGCGCCGGGGAGCTGTTTTTT.

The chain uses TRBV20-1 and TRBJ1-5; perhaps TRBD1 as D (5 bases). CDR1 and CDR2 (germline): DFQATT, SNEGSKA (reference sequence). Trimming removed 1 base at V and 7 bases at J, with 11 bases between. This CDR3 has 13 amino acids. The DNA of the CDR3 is TGCAGTGCTAGAGTCAGGGAAGGCCAGCCCCAGCATTTT. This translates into CSARVREGQPQHF.

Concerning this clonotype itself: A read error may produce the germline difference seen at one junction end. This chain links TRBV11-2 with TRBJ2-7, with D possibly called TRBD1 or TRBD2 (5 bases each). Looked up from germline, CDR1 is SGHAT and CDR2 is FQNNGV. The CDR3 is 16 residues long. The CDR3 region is CASSSPWTGTNYKQYF. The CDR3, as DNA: TGTGCCAGCAGCTCGCCATGGACGGGGACGAACTACAAGCAGTACTTC. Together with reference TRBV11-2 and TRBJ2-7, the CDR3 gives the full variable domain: EAGVAQSPRYKIIEKRQSVAFWCNPISGHATLYWYQQILGQGPKLLIQFQNNGVVDDSQLPKDRFSAERLKGVDSTLKIQPAKLEDSAVYLCASSSPWTGTNYKQYFGPGTRLTVT.

The CDR3 nucleotides read TGTGCCAGCAGCTTAGCAGAAAACTATGGCTACACCTTC. Its translation: CASSLAENYGYTF. This chain uses TRBV7-6 with TRBJ1-2; D is unresolved. The V gene's germline CDR1 is SGHVS and CDR2 FNYEAQ. The germline V and J ends were trimmed by 0 bases and 2 bases, with 4 bases remaining between them. This CDR3 contains 13 residues. Supplemented by reference TRBV7-6 and TRBJ1-2, the full variable domain reads GAGVSQSPRYKVTKRGQDVALRCDPISGHVSLYWYRQALGQGPEFLTYFNYEAQQDKSGLPNDRFSAERPEGSISTLTIQRTEQRDSAMYRCASSLAENYGYTFGSGTRLTVV.

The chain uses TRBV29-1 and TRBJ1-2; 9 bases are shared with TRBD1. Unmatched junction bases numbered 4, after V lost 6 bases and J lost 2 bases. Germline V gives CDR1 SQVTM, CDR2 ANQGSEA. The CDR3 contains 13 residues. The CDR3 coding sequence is TGCAGCGTGACGGGACAGGGAAACTATGGCTACACCTTC. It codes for CSVTGQGNYGYTF.

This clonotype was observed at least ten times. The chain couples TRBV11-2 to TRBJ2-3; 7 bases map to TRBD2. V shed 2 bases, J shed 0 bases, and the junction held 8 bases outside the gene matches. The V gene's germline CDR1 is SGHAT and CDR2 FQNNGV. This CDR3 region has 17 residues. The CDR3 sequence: CASSLNRDYTSTDTQYF. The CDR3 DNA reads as TGTGCCAGCAGCTTAAACCGGGACTACACAAGCACAGATACGCAGTATTTT.

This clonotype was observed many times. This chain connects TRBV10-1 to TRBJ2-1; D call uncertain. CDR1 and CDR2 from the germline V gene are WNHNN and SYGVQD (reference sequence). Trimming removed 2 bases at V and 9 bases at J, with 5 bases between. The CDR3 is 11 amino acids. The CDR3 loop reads CASSEGTEQFF. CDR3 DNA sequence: TGCGCCAGCAGTGAGGGAACTGAGCAGTTCTTC.

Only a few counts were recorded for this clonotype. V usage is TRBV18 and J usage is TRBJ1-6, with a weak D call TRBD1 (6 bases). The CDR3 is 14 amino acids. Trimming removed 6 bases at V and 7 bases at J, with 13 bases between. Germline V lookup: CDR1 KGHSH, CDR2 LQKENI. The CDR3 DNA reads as TGTGCCAGCTCTCAGGGGAGGGGAAATTCACCCCTCCACTTT. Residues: CASSQGRGNSPLHF.

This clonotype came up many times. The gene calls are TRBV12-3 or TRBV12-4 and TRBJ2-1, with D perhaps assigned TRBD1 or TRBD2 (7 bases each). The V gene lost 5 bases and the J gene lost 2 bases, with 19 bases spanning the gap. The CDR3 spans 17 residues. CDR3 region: CASSPYDREGTYNEQFF. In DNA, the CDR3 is TGTGCCAGCAGTCCCTACGACAGGGAGGGTACCTACAATGAGCAGTTCTTC.

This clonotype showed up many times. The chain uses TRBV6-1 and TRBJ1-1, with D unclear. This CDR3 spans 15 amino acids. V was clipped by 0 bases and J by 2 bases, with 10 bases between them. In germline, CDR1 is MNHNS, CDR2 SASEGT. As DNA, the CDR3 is TGTGCCAGCAGTGAAGCCTACAGTCCTAACACTGAAGCTTTCTTT. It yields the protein CASSEAYSPNTEAFF.

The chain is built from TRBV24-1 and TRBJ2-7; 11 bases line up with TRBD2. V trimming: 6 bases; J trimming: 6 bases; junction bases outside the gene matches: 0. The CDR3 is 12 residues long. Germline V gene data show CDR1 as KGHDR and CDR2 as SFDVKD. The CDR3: CATSLAGGEQYF. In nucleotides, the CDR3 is TGTGCCACCAGTCTAGCGGGAGGCGAGCAGTACTTC.